Listed below are T cell receptor beta chains from one sample, sequenced in a study of regulatory T cells in long-lasting Graves disease. One entry per CDR3 protein, called by TCRdb with MiXCR from the multiplex PCR reads. The top ten hold around 13% of the sample, which has fewer than 650,000 distinct CDR3 sequences, approximately 16% seen once. These data also featured in a second study, about T cells in Graves' hyperthyroidism and ophthalmopathy.

The sample here was peripheral blood mononuclear cells (PBMCs), taken at new diagnosis, from a patient treated with antithyroid drugs. The receptors were gathered from a man aged 18 to 29 with Graves disease. The CDR3 runs from the conserved cysteine through the conserved F or W. The D gene is left open where the match is weak. Expanded clones get a size class; other rows say once, few or many, or leave the size out.

CDR3aa: CASSPGGQTRADTQYF
CDR3nt: TGCGCCAGCAGCCCGGGGGGGCAGACAAGGGCAGATACGCAGTATTTT
j_gene: TRBJ2-3
v_gene: TRBV4-1
d_gene: TRBD2
abundance: NA

CDR3aa: CASSQAWESGSSYEQYF
CDR3nt: TGTGCCAGCAGCCAAGCCTGGGAGAGCGGGAGCTCCTACGAGCAGTACTTC
j_gene: TRBJ2-7
v_gene: TRBV3-1
d_gene: TRBD2
abundance: NA

CDR3aa: CASSLARDSGNTIYF
CDR3nt: TGTGCCAGCAGCTTAGCCAGGGACTCTGGAAACACCATATATTTT
j_gene: TRBJ1-3
v_gene: TRBV11-2
d_gene: NA
abundance: few

CDR3aa: CASSQTGNRYEQYF
CDR3nt: TGCGCCAGCAGCCAAACAGGTAACCGCTACGAGCAGTACTTC
j_gene: TRBJ2-7
v_gene: TRBV5-1
d_gene: NA
abundance: few

CDR3aa: CASSHGVNEQFF
CDR3nt: TGTGCCAGCAGTCACGGGGTCAATGAGCAGTTCTTC
j_gene: TRBJ2-1
v_gene: TRBV27
d_gene: NA
abundance: few

CDR3aa: CSARELGGLYF
CDR3nt: TGCAGTGCTCGGGAACTGGGGGGCCTCTACTTC
j_gene: TRBJ2-7
v_gene: TRBV20-1
d_gene: NA
abundance: NA

CDR3aa: CASSYEAGMNTEAFF
CDR3nt: TGTGCCAGCAGTTATGAAGCAGGGATGAACACTGAAGCTTTCTTT
j_gene: TRBJ1-1
v_gene: TRBV6-4
d_gene: NA
abundance: many

CDR3aa: CSVEMGYWGYTF
CDR3nt: TGCAGCGTCGAAATGGGGTATTGGGGCTACACCTTC
j_gene: TRBJ1-2
v_gene: TRBV29-1
d_gene: NA
abundance: many

CDR3aa: CASSTRDRSHQPQHF
CDR3nt: TGTGCCAGTAGTACCCGGGACAGGTCGCATCAGCCCCAGCATTTT
j_gene: TRBJ1-5
v_gene: TRBV19
d_gene: TRBD1
abundance: few

CDR3aa: CASSLGGLLGEQYF
CDR3nt: TGTGCCAGCAGCTTAGGAGGGTTATTGGGAGAGCAGTACTTC
j_gene: TRBJ2-7
v_gene: TRBV11-2
d_gene: NA
abundance: few

CDR3aa: CASTPRTGLATDTQYF
CDR3nt: TGTGCCAGCACCCCCCGGACAGGACTAGCGACAGATACGCAGTATTTT
j_gene: TRBJ2-3
v_gene: TRBV7-9
d_gene: TRBD2
abundance: many

CDR3aa: CASSPFGGTYNEQFF
CDR3nt: TGTGCCAGCAGCCCCTTTGGGGGAACCTACAATGAGCAGTTCTTC
j_gene: TRBJ2-1
v_gene: TRBV13
d_gene: NA
abundance: NA